This T cell receptor beta chain was identified in a study of beta chain features in type 1 diabetes. On the study more broadly: There was similarity between patients and healthy donors in age, gender and cell yields.

With regard to this clone: Its cognate antigen is unknown.

Study-wide findings and caveats: Moderate but significant shortening of TCRB CDR3s was recorded in all four CD4+ subsets from Type 1 diabetes patients. It was not settled here whether HLA type affects TCRB rearrangement.

V was shortened by 4 bases and J by 0 bases, with 4 bases between the two germline ends. Looked up from germline, CDR1 is SGHDN and CDR2 is FVKESK. The CDR3 is 13 residues long. Expressed TCRB transcripts were sequenced, since all the RNA that had been isolated was reverse transcribed. TCRdb's copy holds only in-frame clones and misses some; the assay was immunoSEQ multiplex PCR. In the table there are under 250,000 clones, around an eighth of which are singletons. The receptor's source is a woman between 35 and 50 years old in good health. Sequencing input: naive CD4+ T cells from blood. This chain uses TRBV14 with TRBJ1-3; D ambiguous. The CDR3 DNA is TGTGCCAGCAGCCTAATCTCTGGAAACACCATATATTTT. This translates into CASSLISGNTIYF.